This TCR beta chain originates from a study of T cells in localized non-small cell lung cancer. Of note for this clone: Its antigen is unknown.

Germline CDR1 is MDHEN and CDR2 is SYDVKM. The CDR3 is 15 residues long. The V end was cut by 3 bases, the J end by 7 bases, with 16 bases between. The method was immunoSEQ multiplex PCR; TCRdb's version includes in-frame clones alone and lacks a portion of them. The table includes tens of thousands of clones, 75% to 85% detected once. Study-wide points: Uninvolved nearby lung showed the greatest T cell clonality, exceeding that found in tumor.

The TCR sequence derives from a female donor of 60 years or more with stage I lung adenocarcinoma. The sample consisted of peripheral blood, taken before any cancer treatment. The rearrangement links TRBV28 to TRBJ2-1; a possible D gene is TRBD2 (6 bases). Written as DNA, the CDR3 is TGTGCCAGCAGTTTTTACGGGAGCCCACTGAATGAGCAGTTCTTC. It translates to CASSFYGSPLNEQFF.